What follows describes a single T cell receptor (beta chain). The record originates from a study of shared clonotypes between healthy human individuals. Generated by immunoSEQ multiplex PCR, the TCRdb table keeps only in-frame clones and is missing some. Counted here are 600,000 to 800,000 clones, 55% to 80% occurring once; the ten biggest clones make up over 1.5%. The CDR3 loop spans 16 amino acids. V was cut by 4 bases and J by 6 bases, with 19 bases left in between. The germline CDR1 and CDR2 sequences are SEHNR and FQNEAQ (reference sequence). This sequence originates from a woman in her 30s in good health. This chain links TRBV7-9 with TRBJ2-1, with D possibly TRBD1 on 6 matching bases. Sequencing was carried out using memory CD4+ T cells sorted from blood. The subset: CD45RA-negative fraction. CDR3 residues: CASSSPVQGWGNEQFF. In nucleotides, the CDR3 is TGTGCCAGCAGCTCCCCCGTACAGGGTTGGGGCAATGAGCAGTTCTTC.